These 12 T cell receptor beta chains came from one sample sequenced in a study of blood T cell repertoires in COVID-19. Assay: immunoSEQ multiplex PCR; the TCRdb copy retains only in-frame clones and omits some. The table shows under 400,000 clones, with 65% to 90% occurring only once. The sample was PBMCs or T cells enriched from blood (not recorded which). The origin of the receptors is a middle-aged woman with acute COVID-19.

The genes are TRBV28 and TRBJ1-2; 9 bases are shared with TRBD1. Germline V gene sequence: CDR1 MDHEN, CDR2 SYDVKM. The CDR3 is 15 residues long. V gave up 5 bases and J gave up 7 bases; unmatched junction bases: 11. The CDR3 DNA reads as TGTGCCAGCAGTCGACCGGGACAGGGAATTGGTGGCTACACCTTC. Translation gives CASSRPGQGIGGYTF.

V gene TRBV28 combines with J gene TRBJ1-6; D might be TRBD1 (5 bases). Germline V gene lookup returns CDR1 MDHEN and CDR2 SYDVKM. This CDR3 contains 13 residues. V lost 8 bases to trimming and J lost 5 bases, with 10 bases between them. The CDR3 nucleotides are TGTGCCAGCGGGCAGGGCAATAATTCACCCCTCCACTTT. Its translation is CASGQGNNSPLHF.

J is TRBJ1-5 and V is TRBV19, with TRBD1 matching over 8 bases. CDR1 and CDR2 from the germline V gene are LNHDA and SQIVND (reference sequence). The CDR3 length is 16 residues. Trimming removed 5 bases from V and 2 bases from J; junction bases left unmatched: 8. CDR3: CASSRDRTGGNQPQHF. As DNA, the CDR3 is TGTGCCAGTAGTCGGGACAGGACTGGAGGCAATCAGCCCCAGCATTTT.

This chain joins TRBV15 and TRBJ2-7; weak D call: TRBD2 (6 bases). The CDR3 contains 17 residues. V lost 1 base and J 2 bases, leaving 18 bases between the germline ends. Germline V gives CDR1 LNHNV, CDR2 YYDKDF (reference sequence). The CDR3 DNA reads TGTGCCACCAGCAGAGGTGGGACTTCCGAAATTACCTACGAGCAGTACTTC. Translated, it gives CATSRGGTSEITYEQYF.

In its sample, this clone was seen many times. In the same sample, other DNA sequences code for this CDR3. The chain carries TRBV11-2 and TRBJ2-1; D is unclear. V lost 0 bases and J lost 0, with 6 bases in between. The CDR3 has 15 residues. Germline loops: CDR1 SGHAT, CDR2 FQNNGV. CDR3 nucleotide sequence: TGTGCCAGCAGCTTAGATCCCAGCTCCTACAATGAGCAGTTCTTC. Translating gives CASSLDPSSYNEQFF.

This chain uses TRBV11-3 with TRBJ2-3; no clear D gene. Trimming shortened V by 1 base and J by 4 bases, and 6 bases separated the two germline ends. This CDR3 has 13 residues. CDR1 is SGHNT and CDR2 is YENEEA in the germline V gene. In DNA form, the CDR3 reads TGTGCCAGCAGCTTAGCCGGGTCAGATACGCAGTATTTT. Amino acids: CASSLAGSDTQYF. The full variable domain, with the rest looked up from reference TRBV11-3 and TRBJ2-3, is EAGVVQSPRYKIIEKKQPVAFWCNPISGHNTLYWYLQNLGQGPELLIRYENEEAVDDSQLPKDRFSAERLKGVDSTLKIQPAELGDSAVYLCASSLAGSDTQYFGPGTRLTVL.

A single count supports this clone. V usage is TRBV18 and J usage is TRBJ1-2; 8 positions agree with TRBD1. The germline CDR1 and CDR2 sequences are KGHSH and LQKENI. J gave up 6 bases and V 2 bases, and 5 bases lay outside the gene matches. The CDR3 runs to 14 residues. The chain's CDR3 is CASSPRQGADGYTF. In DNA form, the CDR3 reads TGTGCCAGCTCACCAAGGCAGGGGGCAGATGGCTACACCTTC.

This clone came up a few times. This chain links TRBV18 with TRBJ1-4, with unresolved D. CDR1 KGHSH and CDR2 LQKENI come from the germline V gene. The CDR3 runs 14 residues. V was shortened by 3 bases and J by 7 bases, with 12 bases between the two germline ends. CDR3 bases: TGTGCCAGCTCACCGGGCCTCCCAGTTGAAAAACTGTTTTTT. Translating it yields CASSPGLPVEKLFF.

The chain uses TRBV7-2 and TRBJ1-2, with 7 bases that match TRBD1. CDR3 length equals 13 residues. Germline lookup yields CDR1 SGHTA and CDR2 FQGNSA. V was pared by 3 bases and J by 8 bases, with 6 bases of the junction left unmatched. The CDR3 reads CASSLDRQVGYTF. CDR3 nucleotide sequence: TGTGCCAGCAGCTTGGACAGGCAGGTCGGCTACACCTTC.

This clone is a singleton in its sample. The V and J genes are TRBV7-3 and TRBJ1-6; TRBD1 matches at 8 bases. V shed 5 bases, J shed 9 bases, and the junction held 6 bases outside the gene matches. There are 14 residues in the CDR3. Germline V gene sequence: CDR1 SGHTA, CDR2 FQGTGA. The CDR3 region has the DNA TGTGCCAGCAGCATGACAGGGGTGGGTTCACCCCTCCACTTT. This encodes CASSMTGVGSPLHF.

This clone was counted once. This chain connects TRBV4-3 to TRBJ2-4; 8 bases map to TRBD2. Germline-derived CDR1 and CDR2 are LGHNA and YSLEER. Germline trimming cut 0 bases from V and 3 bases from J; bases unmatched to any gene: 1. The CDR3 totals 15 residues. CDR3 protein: CASSQDRGGKNIQYF. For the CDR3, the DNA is TGCGCCAGCAGCCAAGATCGGGGGGGCAAAAACATTCAGTACTTC.

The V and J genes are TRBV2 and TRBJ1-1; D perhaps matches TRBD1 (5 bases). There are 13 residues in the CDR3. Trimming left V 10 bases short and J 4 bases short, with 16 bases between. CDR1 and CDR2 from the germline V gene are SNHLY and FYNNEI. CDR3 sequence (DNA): TGTGCCACCTACAAGGAGGGGTCCACTGAAGCTTTCTTT. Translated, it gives CATYKEGSTEAFF.